Included here is one T cell receptor beta chain sequence, with context. This specimen belongs to a study of blood T cell repertoires in COVID-19. Study summary: Samples came from the United States, Italy and Spain, spanning acute and convalescent COVID-19. Sources were T cells, B-cell-depleted T cells, or PBMCs; the material itself was cDNA or gDNA.

The germline V gene encodes CDR1 SGHRS and CDR2 YFSETQ. V was pared by 4 bases and J by 7 bases, with 10 bases of the junction left unmatched. The CDR3 contains 15 residues. In the authors' workflow: The authors estimated nucleated cell counts from reference gene primer amplification. Produced via immunoSEQ multiplex PCR; TCRdb's table is partial and in-frame only. Clonal size and the V and J genes are those of that table, whereas D and trimming came from the DNA. The sample records roughly 150,000 clones, 80% to 90% being singletons. The chain joins TRBV5-1 to TRBJ1-4; 7 positions match TRBD1. This receptor was obtained from a woman of 80 years or more with acute or convalescent COVID-19. The material sequenced was peripheral blood. CDR3 loop: CASSQGDATGEKLFF. The CDR3 DNA reads as TGCGCCAGCAGCCAGGGGGACGCGACCGGTGAAAAACTGTTTTTT.